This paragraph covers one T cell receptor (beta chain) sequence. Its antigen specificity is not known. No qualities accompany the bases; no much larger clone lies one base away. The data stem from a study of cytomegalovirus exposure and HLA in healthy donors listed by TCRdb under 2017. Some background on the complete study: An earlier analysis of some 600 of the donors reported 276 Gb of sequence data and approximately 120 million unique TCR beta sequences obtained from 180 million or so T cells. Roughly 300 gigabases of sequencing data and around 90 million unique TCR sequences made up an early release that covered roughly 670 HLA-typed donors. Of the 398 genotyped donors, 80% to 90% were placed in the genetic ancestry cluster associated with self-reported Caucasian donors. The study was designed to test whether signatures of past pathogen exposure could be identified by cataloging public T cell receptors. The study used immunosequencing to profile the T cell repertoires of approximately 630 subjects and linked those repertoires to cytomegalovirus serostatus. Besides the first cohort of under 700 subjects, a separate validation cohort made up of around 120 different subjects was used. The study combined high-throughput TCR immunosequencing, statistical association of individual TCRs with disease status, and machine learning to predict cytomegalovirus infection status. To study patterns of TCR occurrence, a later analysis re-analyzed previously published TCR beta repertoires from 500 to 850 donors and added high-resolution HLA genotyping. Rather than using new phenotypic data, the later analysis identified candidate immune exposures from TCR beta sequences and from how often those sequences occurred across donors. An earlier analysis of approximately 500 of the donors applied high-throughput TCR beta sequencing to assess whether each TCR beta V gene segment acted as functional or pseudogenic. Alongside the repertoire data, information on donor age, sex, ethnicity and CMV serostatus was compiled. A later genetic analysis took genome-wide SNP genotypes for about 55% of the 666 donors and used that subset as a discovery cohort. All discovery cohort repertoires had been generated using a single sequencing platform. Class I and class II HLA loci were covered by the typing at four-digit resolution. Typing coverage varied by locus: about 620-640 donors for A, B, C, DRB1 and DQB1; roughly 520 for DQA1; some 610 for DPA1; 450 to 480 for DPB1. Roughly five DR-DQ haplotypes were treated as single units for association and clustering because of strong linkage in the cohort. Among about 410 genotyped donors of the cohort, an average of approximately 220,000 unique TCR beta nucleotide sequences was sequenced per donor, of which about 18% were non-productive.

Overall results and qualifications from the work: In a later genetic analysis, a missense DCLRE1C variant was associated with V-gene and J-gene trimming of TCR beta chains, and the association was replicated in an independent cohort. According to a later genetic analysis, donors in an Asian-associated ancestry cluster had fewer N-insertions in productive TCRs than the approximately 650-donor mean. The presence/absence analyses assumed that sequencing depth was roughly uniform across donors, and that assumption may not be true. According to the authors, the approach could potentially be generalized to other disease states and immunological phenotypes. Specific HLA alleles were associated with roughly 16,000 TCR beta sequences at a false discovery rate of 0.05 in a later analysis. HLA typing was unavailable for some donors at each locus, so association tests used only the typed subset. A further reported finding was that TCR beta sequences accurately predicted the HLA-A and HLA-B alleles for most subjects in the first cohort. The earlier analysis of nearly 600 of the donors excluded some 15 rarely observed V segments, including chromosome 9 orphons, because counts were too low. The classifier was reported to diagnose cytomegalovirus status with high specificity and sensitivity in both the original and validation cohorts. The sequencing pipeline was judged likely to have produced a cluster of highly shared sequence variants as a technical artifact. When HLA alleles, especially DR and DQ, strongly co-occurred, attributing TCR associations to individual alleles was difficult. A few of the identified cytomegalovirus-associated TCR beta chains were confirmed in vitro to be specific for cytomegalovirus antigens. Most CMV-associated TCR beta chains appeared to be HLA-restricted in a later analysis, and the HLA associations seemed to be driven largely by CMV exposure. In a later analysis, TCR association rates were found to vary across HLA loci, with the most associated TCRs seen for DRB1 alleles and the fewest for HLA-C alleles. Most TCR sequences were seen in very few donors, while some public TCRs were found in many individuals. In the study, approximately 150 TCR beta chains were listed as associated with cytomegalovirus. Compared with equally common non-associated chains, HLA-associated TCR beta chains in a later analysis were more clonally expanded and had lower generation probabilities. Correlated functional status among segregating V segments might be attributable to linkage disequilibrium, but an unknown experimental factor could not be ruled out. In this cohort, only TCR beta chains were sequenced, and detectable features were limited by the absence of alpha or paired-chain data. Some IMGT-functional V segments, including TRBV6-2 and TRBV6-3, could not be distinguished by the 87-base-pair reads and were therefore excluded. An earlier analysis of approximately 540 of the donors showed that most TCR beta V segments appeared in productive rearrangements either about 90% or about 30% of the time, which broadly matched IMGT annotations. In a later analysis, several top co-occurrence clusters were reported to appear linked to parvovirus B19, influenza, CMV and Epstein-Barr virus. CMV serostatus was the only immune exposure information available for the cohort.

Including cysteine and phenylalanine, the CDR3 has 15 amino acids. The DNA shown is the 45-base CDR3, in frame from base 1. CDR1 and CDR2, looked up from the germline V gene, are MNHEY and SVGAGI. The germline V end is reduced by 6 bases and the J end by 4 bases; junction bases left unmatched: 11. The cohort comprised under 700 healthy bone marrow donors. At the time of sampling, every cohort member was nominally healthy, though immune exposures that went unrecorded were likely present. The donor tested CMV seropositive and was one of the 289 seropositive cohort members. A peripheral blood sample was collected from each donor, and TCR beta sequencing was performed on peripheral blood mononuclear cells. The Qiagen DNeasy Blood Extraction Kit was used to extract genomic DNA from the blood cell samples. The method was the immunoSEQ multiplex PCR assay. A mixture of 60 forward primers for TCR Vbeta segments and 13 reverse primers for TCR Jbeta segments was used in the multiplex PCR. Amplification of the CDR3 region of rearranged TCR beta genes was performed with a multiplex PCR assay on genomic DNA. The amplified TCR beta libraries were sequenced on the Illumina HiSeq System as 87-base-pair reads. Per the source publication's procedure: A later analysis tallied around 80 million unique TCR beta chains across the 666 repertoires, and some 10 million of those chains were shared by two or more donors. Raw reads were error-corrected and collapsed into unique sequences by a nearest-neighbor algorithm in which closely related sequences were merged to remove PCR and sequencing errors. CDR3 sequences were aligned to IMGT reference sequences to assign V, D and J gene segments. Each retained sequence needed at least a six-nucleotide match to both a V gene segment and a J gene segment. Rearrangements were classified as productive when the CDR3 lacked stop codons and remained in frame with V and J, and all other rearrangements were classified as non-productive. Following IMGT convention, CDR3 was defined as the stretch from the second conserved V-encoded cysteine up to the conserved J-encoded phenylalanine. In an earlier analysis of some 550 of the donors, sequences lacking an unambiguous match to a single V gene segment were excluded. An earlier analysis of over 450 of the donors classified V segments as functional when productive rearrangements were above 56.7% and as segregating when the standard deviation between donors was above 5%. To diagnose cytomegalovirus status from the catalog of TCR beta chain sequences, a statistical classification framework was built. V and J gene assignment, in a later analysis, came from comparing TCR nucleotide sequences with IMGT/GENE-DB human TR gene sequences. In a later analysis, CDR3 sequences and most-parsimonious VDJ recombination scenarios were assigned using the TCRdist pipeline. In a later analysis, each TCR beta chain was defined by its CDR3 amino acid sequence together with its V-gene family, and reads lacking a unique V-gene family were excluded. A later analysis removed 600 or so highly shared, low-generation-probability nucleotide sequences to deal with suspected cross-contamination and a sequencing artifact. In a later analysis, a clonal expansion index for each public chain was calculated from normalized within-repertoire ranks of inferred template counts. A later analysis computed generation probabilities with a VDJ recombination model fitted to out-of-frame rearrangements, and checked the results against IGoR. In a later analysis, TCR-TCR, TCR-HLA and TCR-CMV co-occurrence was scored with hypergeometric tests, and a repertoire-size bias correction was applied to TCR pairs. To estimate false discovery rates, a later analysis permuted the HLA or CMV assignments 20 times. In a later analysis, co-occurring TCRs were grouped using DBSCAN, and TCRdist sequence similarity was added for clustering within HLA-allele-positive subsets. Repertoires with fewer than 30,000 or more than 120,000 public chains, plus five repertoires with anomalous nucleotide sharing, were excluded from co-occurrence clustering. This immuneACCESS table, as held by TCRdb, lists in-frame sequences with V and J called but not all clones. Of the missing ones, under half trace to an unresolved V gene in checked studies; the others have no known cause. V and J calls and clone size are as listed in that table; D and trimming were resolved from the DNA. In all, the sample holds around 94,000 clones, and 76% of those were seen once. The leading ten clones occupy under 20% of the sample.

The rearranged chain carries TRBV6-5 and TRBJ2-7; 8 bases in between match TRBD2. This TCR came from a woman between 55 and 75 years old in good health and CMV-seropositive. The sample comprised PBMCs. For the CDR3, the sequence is CASSRPGLGAYEQYF. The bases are TGTGCCAGCAGCAGGCCGGGACTAGGGGCGTACGAGCAGTACTTC.